These 29 T cell receptor beta chains originate from one sample sequenced in a study of blood T cell repertoires in COVID-19. The table came from immunoSEQ multiplex PCR; TCRdb's copy has only in-frame clones and leaves some out. This table has fewer than 250,000 clones, 88% appearing once. The specimen sequenced was peripheral blood. Source of these receptors: an older woman with acute or convalescent COVID-19.

The chain uses TRBV5-6 and TRBJ1-5; 7 nucleotides match TRBD1. The CDR3 runs 15 residues. From germline, CDR1 is SGHDT and CDR2 YYEEEE. Trimming removed 5 bases from V and 2 bases from J; junction bases left unmatched: 7. CDR3 protein: CASRQAGTGNQPQHF. In DNA, the CDR3 is TGTGCCAGCAGACAGGCCGGGACAGGCAATCAGCCCCAGCATTTT.

V gene TRBV30 combines with J gene TRBJ2-5; 7 bases line up with TRBD1. Trimming cost V 5 bases and J 2 bases; bases outside gene matches: 2. The CDR3 covers 12 residues. Germline assignment: CDR1 GTSNPN and CDR2 SVGIG (reference sequence). The CDR3 nucleotides are TGTGCCTGGGGACAGGTACAAGAGACCCAGTACTTC. Its protein is CAWGQVQETQYF.

The V call is TRBV7-9, the J call TRBJ2-7, with D perhaps TRBD1 (5 bases). Trimming left V 5 bases short and J 2 bases short, with 19 bases between. The germline gives CDR1 SEHNR, CDR2 FQNEAQ (reference sequence). The CDR3 loop spans 16 amino acids. The DNA for the CDR3 is TGTGCCAGCAGCGCCTTTGCAGGGCCGTCAACCTACGAGCAGTACTTC. Amino acid sequence: CASSAFAGPSTYEQYF.

This chain connects TRBV6-7 to TRBJ1-5; 9 bases line up with TRBD1. TRBV6-7 is assigned to the ORF class and has an uncertain function. The CDR3 is 16 residues long. Trimming cost V 2 bases and J 2 bases; bases outside gene matches: 4. Here the CDR3 reads CASSYLQGAGNQPQHF. The CDR3 DNA reads TGTGCCAGCAGTTACCTACAGGGGGCGGGCAATCAGCCCCAGCATTTT.

The chain is built from TRBV28 and TRBJ1-5; 10 bases agree with TRBD1. The CDR3 covers 14 residues. V lost 9 bases, J lost 6 bases, and 8 bases stayed unmatched. Germline V gene data show CDR1 as MDHEN and CDR2 as SYDVKM. The CDR3 DNA is TGTGCCAGTGTCCGACAGGGGGCGGCTCAGCCCCAGCATTTT. Protein sequence: CASVRQGAAQPQHF.

The count of this clone is one. The chain has TRBV30 and TRBJ2-3, with D possibly being TRBD2 (6 bases). The V and J ends lost 2 bases and 0 bases respectively, with 12 bases between them. The CDR3 length is 15 residues. The V gene's germline CDR1 is GTSNPN and CDR2 SVGIG (reference sequence). CDR3 loop: CAWSLLARSTDTQYF. In nucleotides, the CDR3 is TGTGCCTGGAGTTTACTAGCCCGCAGCACAGATACGCAGTATTTT.

The chain joins TRBV28 to TRBJ2-2; TRBD1 matches 7 bases. CDR1 MDHEN and CDR2 SYDVKM come from the germline V gene. The CDR3 is 14 amino acids. The trim removed 6 bases at V and 5 bases at J, leaving 6 bases unmatched. The CDR3 loop reads CASRENRGTGELFF. CDR3 sequence (DNA): TGTGCCAGCAGGGAAAACAGGGGAACCGGGGAGCTGTTTTTT.

J is TRBJ1-2 and V is TRBV9, with 9 bases fitting TRBD1. The CDR3 is 16 amino acids. Germline V CDR1 and CDR2: SGDLS, YYNGEE. The V gene end was trimmed by 0 bases and the J gene end by 1 base; junction bases not matched to a gene: 4. CDR3: CASSVGDRASNYGYTF. The CDR3 region has the DNA TGTGCCAGCAGCGTAGGGGACAGGGCAAGTAACTATGGCTACACCTTC.

There are a few counts of this clone. The V and J genes are TRBV18 and TRBJ1-1; 7 nucleotides align to TRBD1. The CDR3 has 16 residues. CDR1 KGHSH and CDR2 LQKENI come from the germline V gene. V was clipped by 2 bases and J by 1 base; unmatched bases: 7. CDR3 residues: CASSPFAGGKNTEAFF. The CDR3 DNA reads TGTGCCAGCTCACCATTCGCAGGGGGGAAGAACACTGAAGCTTTCTTT. Full variable domain (rest looked up from reference TRBV18 and TRBJ1-1): NAGVMQNPRHLVRRRGQEARLRCSPMKGHSHVYWYRQLPEEGLKFMVYLQKENIIDESGMPKERFSAEFPKEGPSILRIQQVVRGDSAAYFCASSPFAGGKNTEAFFGQGTRLTVV.

The rearrangement joins TRBV6-6 to TRBJ2-7; unclear D gene. Per germline, CDR1 MNHNY and CDR2 SVGAGI (reference sequence). V dropped 2 bases and J dropped 6 bases, with 8 bases sitting between them. The CDR3 has 12 residues. CDR3 in amino acids: CASSYPGLEQYF. The CDR3 DNA is TGTGCCAGCAGTTACCCTGGGCTCGAGCAGTACTTC.

The rearrangement uses TRBV11-2 and TRBJ1-4; a weak D match, TRBD1 (6 bases). V lost 0 bases and J lost 5, with 13 bases in between. Germline V gene sequence: CDR1 SGHAT, CDR2 FQNNGV. The CDR3 loop spans 16 amino acids. CDR3 sequence (DNA): TGTGCCAGCAGCTTAGAAGGGGGACGACGGAATGAAAAACTGTTTTTT. Translation: CASSLEGGRRNEKLFF.

The chain has TRBV7-8 and TRBJ1-5, with D tentatively TRBD1 (6 bases). This CDR3 is 14 amino acids long. Trimming cost V 1 base and J 6 bases, with 10 bases left between them. Germline loops: CDR1 SGHVS, CDR2 FQNEAQ. CDR3 in DNA: TGTGCCAGCAGCTTAGTTAGGGGGACTCAGCCCCAGCATTTT. As protein: CASSLVRGTQPQHF.

This sequence joins TRBV6-5 and TRBJ1-1, with 10 bases that match TRBD1. This CDR3 has 14 amino acids. Germline V gene sequence: CDR1 MNHEY, CDR2 SVGAGI. V was pared by 6 bases and J by 4 bases, with 5 bases of the junction left unmatched. The CDR3 nucleotides read TGTGCCAGCAGCTCCGGGACAGGGGTCACTGAAGCTTTCTTT. This codes for CASSSGTGVTEAFF.

V is TRBV19 and J is TRBJ1-3, with 9 bases fitting TRBD1. Per the germline V gene, CDR1 is LNHDA and CDR2 is SQIVND (reference sequence). The V segment lost 8 bases and the J segment 2 bases; nucleotides outside the gene matches: 1. There are 13 residues in the CDR3. Here the CDR3 reads CASRQGAGNTIYF. CDR3 coding DNA: TGTGCCAGTCGACAGGGGGCTGGAAACACCATATATTTT.

This chain joins TRBV5-1 and TRBJ1-1, with D possibly matching TRBD1 (6 bases). V was shortened by 6 bases and J by 4 bases, with 19 bases between the two germline ends. The germline V gene encodes CDR1 SGHRS and CDR2 YFSETQ. The CDR3 is 15 amino acids. CDR3 protein: CASNPLLQGVTEAFF. The DNA of the CDR3 is TGCGCCAGCAACCCCCTTTTACAGGGTGTCACTGAAGCTTTCTTT.

The chain combines TRBV7-2 with TRBJ1-1, with 8 bases matching TRBD1. V lost 0 bases and J lost 1; bases outside the gene matches: 1. The CDR3 extends over 15 amino acids. The germline V gene has CDR1 SGHTA and CDR2 FQGNSA. The CDR3 DNA reads as TGTGCCAGCAGCTTAGCGGGGACAGGGAACACTGAAGCTTTCTTT. Amino acid sequence: CASSLAGTGNTEAFF.

The V gene is TRBV5-4, the J gene TRBJ2-1, with TRBD2 matching 7 bases. CDR1 is SGHNT, CDR2 YYREEE, per germline (reference sequence). The V segment lost 6 bases and the J segment 9 bases; nucleotides outside the gene matches: 9. The CDR3 contains 13 residues. CDR3 sequence (DNA): TGTGCCAGCACCCCCGGGCTAGCGGCTGAGCAGTTCTTC. Amino acids: CASTPGLAAEQFF.

J is TRBJ1-3 and V is TRBV25-1, with 9 bases lining up with TRBD1. V shed 6 bases, J shed 1 base, and the junction held 10 bases outside the gene matches. Per germline, CDR1 MGHDK and CDR2 SYGVNS. CDR3 length equals 17 residues. The CDR3 is CASSRDRDSFSGNTIYF. CDR3 nucleotide sequence: TGTGCCAGCAGCCGGGACAGGGACTCTTTTTCTGGAAACACCATATATTTT.

The rearrangement uses TRBV7-2 and TRBJ1-2; unclear D gene. This CDR3 is built from 15 residues. The germline gives CDR1 SGHTA, CDR2 FQGNSA. Trimming removed 4 bases at V and 4 bases at J, with 16 bases between. The CDR3 bases are TGTGCCAGCAGCTCCCGAGTTAGCCAGCTCTATGGCTACACCTTC. Translating it yields CASSSRVSQLYGYTF.

V is TRBV10-1 and J is TRBJ2-3; 11 bases line up with TRBD2. This CDR3 is built from 13 residues. Losses at the gene ends were 6 bases for V and 5 bases for J; bases not matched to a gene: 1. Germline loops: CDR1 WNHNN, CDR2 SYGVQD (reference sequence). CDR3: CASRLAGEDTQYF. The CDR3 nucleotides read TGCGCCAGCAGACTAGCGGGAGAAGATACGCAGTATTTT.

This sequence joins TRBV18 and TRBJ2-7, with D possibly matching TRBD2 (5 bases). The V and J ends lost 4 bases and 4 bases respectively, with 17 bases between them. The CDR3 loop spans 15 amino acids. Germline-derived CDR1 and CDR2 are KGHSH and LQKENI. The CDR3 bases are TGTGCCAGCTCACGCGACGGAGGCATGGGGTACGAGCAGTACTTC. Translating it yields CASSRDGGMGYEQYF. The whole variable domain, remainder taken from reference TRBV18 and TRBJ2-7, is NAGVMQNPRHLVRRRGQEARLRCSPMKGHSHVYWYRQLPEEGLKFMVYLQKENIIDESGMPKERFSAEFPKEGPSILRIQQVVRGDSAAYFCASSRDGGMGYEQYFGPGTRLTVT.

V gene TRBV24-1 combines with J gene TRBJ2-1, with no clear D. Per germline, CDR1 KGHDR and CDR2 SFDVKD. The CDR3 is 14 amino acids. Trimming took 1 base from V and 8 from J, leaving 11 bases between them. Here the CDR3 reads CATSDLAISDEQFF. CDR3 nucleotides: TGTGCCACCAGTGATTTAGCTATCAGCGATGAGCAGTTCTTC.

The CDR3 loop reads CASTPDRDRGYTF. As DNA, the CDR3 is TGTGCCAGCACCCCGGACAGGGATCGCGGCTACACCTTC. V usage is TRBV2 and J usage is TRBJ1-2, with TRBD1 matching over 8 bases. Germline V gene data show CDR1 as SNHLY and CDR2 as FYNNEI. CDR3 length equals 13 residues. The junction had 9 bases not matched to a gene; V was cut back by 7 bases and J by 8 bases.

The genes are TRBV13 and TRBJ2-7; TRBD2 matches 8 bases. The CDR3 contains 16 residues. V lost 5 bases, J lost 1 base, and 10 bases stayed unmatched. Germline V gene data show CDR1 as PRHDT and CDR2 as FYEKMQ (reference sequence). The CDR3 nucleotides are TGTGCCAGCAGCCTAATACACGGGAGGGTTTCCTACGAGCAGTACTTC. Translated, it gives CASSLIHGRVSYEQYF.

The chain has TRBV18 and TRBJ2-7, with 7 nucleotides matching TRBD1. CDR1 is KGHSH and CDR2 is LQKENI in the germline V gene. The V segment lost 6 bases and the J segment 2 bases; nucleotides outside the gene matches: 7. The CDR3 extends over 14 amino acids. CDR3 protein: CASSLRDSAYEQYF. The CDR3 DNA sequence: TGTGCCAGCTCCCTCCGGGACAGTGCCTACGAGCAGTACTTC.

This rearrangement joins TRBV19 to TRBJ1-6; 9 positions match TRBD1. Germline lookup yields CDR1 LNHDA and CDR2 SQIVND (reference sequence). The CDR3 spans 14 residues. The V gene end was trimmed by 6 bases and the J gene end by 9 bases; junction bases not matched to a gene: 6. The CDR3 is CASREDRGFSPLHF. CDR3 bases: TGTGCCAGTAGGGAGGACAGGGGCTTTTCACCCCTCCACTTT.

The CDR3 here is CATSRRGGQGMNTEAFF. The CDR3 nucleotides read TGTGCCACCAGCAGGCGGGGGGGACAGGGGATGAACACTGAAGCTTTCTTT. The V and J genes are TRBV15 and TRBJ1-1; 10 bases fit TRBD1. From germline, CDR1 is LNHNV and CDR2 YYDKDF (reference sequence). The CDR3 contains 17 residues. V shed 3 bases and J 0 bases; nucleotides not matched to a gene: 7.

This chain connects TRBV3-1 (or the pseudogene TRBV3-2) to TRBJ2-1; 9 positions match TRBD1. From germline, CDR1 is LGHDT and CDR2 YNNKEL (reference sequence). The CDR3 extends over 15 amino acids. The junction had 7 bases not matched to a gene; V was cut back by 4 bases and J by 6 bases. CDR3 loop: CASSLQGAGSNEQFF. For the CDR3, the DNA is TGTGCCAGCAGCCTACAGGGGGCGGGTTCCAATGAGCAGTTCTTC.

The rearrangement joins TRBV3-1 (or the pseudogene TRBV3-2) to TRBJ1-2; weak D call: TRBD1 (6 bases). Germline CDR1 reads LGHDT; CDR2 reads YNNKEL (reference sequence). The CDR3 extends over 12 amino acids. Trimming took off 6 bases at V and 6 bases at J, with 11 bases between the two ends. Here the CDR3 reads CASSFNRDGYTF. The CDR3 DNA follows: TGTGCCAGCAGTTTCAACAGGGATGGCTACACCTTC.